The subject of this entry is one T cell receptor (beta chain). The data were taken from a study of blood T cell repertoires in COVID-19. Germline V CDR1 and CDR2: MNHEY, SVGAGI. V lost 0 bases and J lost 4, with 10 bases in between. The CDR3 consists of 15 residues. Method: immunoSEQ multiplex PCR; TCRdb's copy keeps in-frame clones and lacks some. The sample gives 65,000 to 85,000 clones, more than 75% of which show up once; 5.5% to 6% is in the top ten. Sequencing was performed on peripheral blood. The origin of this receptor is a human donor in a cohort sampled during active COVID-19. The chain has TRBV6-5 and TRBJ1-3; no reliable D call. This CDR3 reads CASSYSKAVGNTIYF. The DNA for the CDR3 is TGTGCCAGCAGTTACTCGAAGGCGGTAGGAAACACCATATATTTT.